This T cell receptor beta chain was captured in a study of identical twins. Study-wide results and caveats: Potential partial confounding of zero-insertion analyses by invariant MAIT and iNKT cells was noted.

V lost 7 bases and J lost 0, with 14 bases in between. This CDR3 is built from 15 residues. Germline CDR1 is SGHRS and CDR2 is YFSETQ. TCRdb analysed the 5' RACE reads with MiXCR anew, one entry per CDR3 protein. Among 510,000 or so distinct CDR3 sequences, over 12% were seen once, and the ten largest hold about 0.47%. This clonotype was seen repeatedly, ten times or more. The antigen is not known. These data were also filed under a second study, of yellow fever vaccine responses in identical twins.

The receptor was derived from a woman between 18 and 29 years old in good health. The J gene is TRBJ2-1, the V gene TRBV5-1, with a tentative D call TRBD1 (6 bases). What was sequenced was CD4+ T cells sorted from blood. The CDR3 bases are TGCGCCAGCTCTACGGACAGCAGCTCCTACAATGAGCAGTTCTTC. Translating it yields CASSTDSSSYNEQFF.